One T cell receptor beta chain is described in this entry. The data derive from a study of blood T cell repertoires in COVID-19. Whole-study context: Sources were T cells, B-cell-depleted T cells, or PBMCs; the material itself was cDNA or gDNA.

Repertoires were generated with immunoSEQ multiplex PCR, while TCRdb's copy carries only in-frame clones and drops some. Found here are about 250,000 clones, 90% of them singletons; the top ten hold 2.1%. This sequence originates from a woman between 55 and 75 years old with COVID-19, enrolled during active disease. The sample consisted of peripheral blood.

CDR3 residues: CAWSGSGLRQETQYF. CDR3 DNA sequence: TGTGCCTGGAGTGGATCGGGACTGCGACAAGAGACCCAGTACTTC. This chain uses TRBV30 with TRBJ2-5; D might be TRBD2 (6 bases). This CDR3 is built from 15 residues. Deletions cut 1 base from V and 2 bases from J, with 14 bases between. Germline loops: CDR1 GTSNPN, CDR2 SVGIG (reference sequence).